The next 24 T cell receptor beta chains were all read from a single sample in a study of T cell repertoires in cytomegalovirus infection. TCRdb re-analysed the reads in MiXCR, keeping a single row per CDR3 protein. Here the sample spans around 530,000 distinct CDR3 sequences, more than 15% being singletons. The sequenced sample consisted of CD8+ T cells from PBMCs. Receptor source: a human donor in good health (CMV status not recorded). Some clones in this sample may be carry-over from other donors' samples.

A note on this clonotype: This CDR3 is missing its conserved last phenylalanine or tryptophan, likely due to a read error. V gene TRBV9 combines with J gene TRBJ2-7; D is possibly TRBD2 (5 bases). The CDR3 sequence is 15 residues long. CDR1 SGDLS and CDR2 YYNGEE come from the germline V gene. V was pared by 0 bases and J by 5 bases, with 15 bases between. The CDR3 here is CASSVEAGRADEQYL. In DNA, the CDR3 is TGTGCCAGCAGCGTAGAGGCGGGCCGAGCCGACGAGCAGTACTTA.

The chain recombines TRBV24-1 with TRBJ1-2; TRBD1 is a possible D gene (5 bases). There are 16 residues in the CDR3. V was pared by 7 bases and J by 2 bases, with 19 bases between. From germline, CDR1 is KGHDR and CDR2 SFDVKD. CDR3 loop: CATRDEVGAENYGYTF. In nucleotides, the CDR3 is TGTGCCACCAGGGATGAGGTCGGGGCGGAAAACTATGGCTACACCTTC.

This clonotype was observed at least ten times. This chain connects TRBV7-6 to TRBJ2-3; D is perhaps TRBD1 (6 bases). Per germline, CDR1 SGHVS and CDR2 FNYEAQ. V was cut by 0 bases and J by 2 bases, with 15 bases left in between. The CDR3 runs 17 residues. CDR3 nucleotide sequence: TGTGCCAGCAGCTTAGCGGGGGCCAGGGCCTACACAGATACGCAGTATTTT. This encodes CASSLAGARAYTDTQYF.

The rearrangement joins TRBV4-2 to TRBJ2-1, with a weak D call TRBD1 (5 bases). Germline loops: CDR1 LGHNA, CDR2 YNFKEQ. The CDR3 is 17 amino acids. Trimming removed 0 bases at V and 5 bases at J, with 17 bases between. The CDR3 DNA reads TGTGCCAGCAGCCAAGATTCGGCCAACGTAGGGGACAATGAGCAGTTCTTC. Encoded protein: CASSQDSANVGDNEQFF.

This clonotype appeared a few times. This chain connects TRBV13 to TRBJ2-3, with D possibly being TRBD1 (5 bases). This CDR3 contains 12 residues. Per the germline V gene, CDR1 is PRHDT and CDR2 is FYEKMQ (reference sequence). Trimming cost V 7 bases and J 1 base, with 6 bases left between them. CDR3 DNA: TGTGCCAGCAAAGGGGGCACAGATACGCAGTATTTT. Translating gives CASKGGTDTQYF. Complete variable domain (other parts from reference TRBV13 and TRBJ2-3): AAGVIQSPRHLIKEKRETATLKCYPIPRHDTVYWYQQGPGQDPQFLISFYEKMQSDKGSIPDRFSAQQFSDYHSELNMSSLELGDSALYFCASKGGTDTQYFGPGTRLTVL.

V is TRBV12-3 or TRBV12-4 and J is TRBJ2-3; D might be TRBD1 (6 bases). The length of the CDR3 is 15 residues. Trimming removed 6 bases from V and 3 bases from J, with 16 bases in between. Here the CDR3 reads CASRDSGTRTDTQYF. Written as DNA, the CDR3 is TGTGCCAGCAGGGACTCCGGGACACGAACAGATACGCAGTATTTT.

This clonotype was detected only a few times. The rearrangement uses TRBV27 and TRBJ1-6, with 11 positions matching TRBD1. CDR1 and CDR2 (germline): MNHEY, SMNVEV (reference sequence). The length of the CDR3 is 15 residues. The ends lost 3 bases at V and 10 bases at J; junction bases unmatched: 5. CDR3 sequence: CASSLDRGRGSPLHF. As DNA, the CDR3 is TGTGCCAGCAGTTTGGACAGGGGGCGAGGATCACCCCTCCACTTT.

This sequence joins TRBV27 and TRBJ2-7; tentative D call: TRBD2 (6 bases). The germline gives CDR1 MNHEY, CDR2 SMNVEV (reference sequence). The length of the CDR3 is 18 residues. With 7 bases removed from V and 0 bases from J, the gap between germline ends came to 25 bases. CDR3 DNA sequence: TGTGCCAGCAAAAAAGGAGGGCCACCCTCCGAGAGCTCCTACGAGCAGTACTTC. Protein sequence: CASKKGGPPSESSYEQYF.

This clonotype was counted at least ten times. The DNA for the CDR3 is TGTGCCACCAGCAGAGGAGTCTCGCCTAACTATGGCTACACCTTC. Translated: CATSRGVSPNYGYTF. The chain is built from TRBV15 and TRBJ1-2; no firm D call. V was clipped by 1 base and J by 0 bases, with 9 bases between them. The germline gives CDR1 LNHNV, CDR2 YYDKDF (reference sequence). This CDR3 region has 15 residues.

This clonotype was seen only a few times. The chain joins TRBV6-5 to TRBJ2-3, with D uncertain. Deletions cut 0 bases from V and 2 bases from J, with 12 bases between. Germline V gene data show CDR1 as MNHEY and CDR2 as SVGAGI. The CDR3 sequence is 16 residues long. The CDR3, as DNA: TGTGCCAGCAGTTACTCTCGGCCTCCTCCCACAGATACGCAGTATTTT. It encodes CASSYSRPPPTDTQYF.

The gene calls are TRBV5-8 and TRBJ2-3; the match to TRBD2 covers 7 bases. V shed 0 bases, J shed 2 bases, and the junction held 9 bases outside the gene matches. The CDR3 loop spans 17 amino acids. Per germline, CDR1 SGHTS and CDR2 YDEGEE. The CDR3 loop reads CASSLALPSGYTDTQYF. In nucleotides, the CDR3 is TGTGCCAGCAGCTTGGCTCTGCCTAGCGGTTACACAGATACGCAGTATTTT.

This clonotype was seen only a few times. The genes are TRBV6-6 and TRBJ2-7; perhaps TRBD2 as D (5 bases). V was shortened by 2 bases and J by 5 bases, with 19 bases between the two germline ends. CDR3 length: 16 residues. Germline CDR1 MNHNY, CDR2 SVGAGI (reference sequence). CDR3 amino acids: CASSYEELVGSHEQYF. DNA for the CDR3: TGTGCCAGCAGTTACGAGGAACTAGTCGGCTCGCACGAGCAGTACTTC.

This clonotype has ten or more counts. The chain recombines TRBV7-9 with TRBJ2-4, with D possibly matching TRBD1 (7 bases). Germline V lookup: CDR1 SEHNR, CDR2 FQNEAQ (reference sequence). The V end was cut by 5 bases, the J end by 1 base, with 21 bases between. CDR3 length: 18 amino acids. The DNA for the CDR3 is TGTGCCAGCAGCCAGGAGACAGGGAGGATCCTGGCCAAAAACATTCAGTACTTC. As protein: CASSQETGRILAKNIQYF.

The chain recombines TRBV29-1 with TRBJ1-5; TRBD1 is a possible D gene (5 bases). The V gene lost 7 bases and the J gene lost 2 bases, with 15 bases spanning the gap. The CDR3 loop spans 14 amino acids. The germline gives CDR1 SQVTM, CDR2 ANQGSEA. The CDR3 reads CSAVAEGGNQPQHF. DNA of the CDR3: TGCAGCGCGGTGGCCGAAGGGGGCAATCAGCCCCAGCATTTT.

This clonotype was found a few times. The V gene is TRBV9, the J gene TRBJ2-2; possibly TRBD1 for D (6 bases). Germline V gene lookup returns CDR1 SGDLS and CDR2 YYNGEE. The CDR3 loop spans 16 amino acids. V was shortened by 1 base and J by 6 bases, with 16 bases between the two germline ends. CDR3 in DNA: TGTGCCAGCAGCGTACGTCTCTCAGGGGCGGCCGGGGAGCTGTTTTTT. Its protein is CASSVRLSGAAGELFF.

The chain couples TRBV12-3 or TRBV12-4 to TRBJ1-3; D is ambiguous. Trimming removed 4 bases from V and 0 bases from J, with 4 bases in between. The CDR3 loop spans 13 amino acids. The CDR3 region has the DNA TGTGCCAGCAGTTCGGTCTCTGGAAACACCATATATTTT. As protein: CASSSVSGNTIYF.

This clonotype was detected many times. V and J are TRBV7-9 and TRBJ2-5, with a weak D call TRBD2 (6 bases). Trimming shortened V by 5 bases and J by 0 bases, and 13 bases separated the two germline ends. CDR3 length: 15 amino acids. The germline gives CDR1 SEHNR, CDR2 FQNEAQ (reference sequence). CDR3 residues: CASSPEEGHQETQYF. CDR3 DNA: TGTGCCAGCAGCCCCGAGGAGGGACACCAAGAGACCCAGTACTTC. The full variable domain, with the rest looked up from reference TRBV7-9 and TRBJ2-5, is DTGVSQNPRHKITKRGQNVTFRCDPISEHNRLYWYRQTLGQGPEFLTYFQNEAQLEKSRLLSDRFSAERPKGSFSTLEIQRTEQGDSAMYLCASSPEEGHQETQYFGPGTRLLVL.

This chain uses TRBV20-1 with TRBJ2-3; 10 positions agree with TRBD2. Trimming at V came to 3 bases and at J to 5 bases, leaving 17 bases not matched to a gene. Germline assignment: CDR1 DFQATT and CDR2 SNEGSKA (reference sequence). The CDR3 extends over 18 amino acids. CDR3 coding DNA: TGCAGTGCTAGTACTAGCGGGGTCCCTCTCCGGAGAATAGATACGCAGTATTTT. Protein: CSASTSGVPLRRIDTQYF.

V usage is TRBV20-1 and J usage is TRBJ2-1; 15 bases align to TRBD2. V dropped 5 bases and J dropped 0; count of bases not matched to a gene: 5. CDR3 length: 17 residues. CDR1 and CDR2 (germline): DFQATT, SNEGSKA (reference sequence). In DNA, the CDR3 is TGCAGTGCTTCGGGACTAGCGGGGGGAAGCTCCTACAATGAGCAGTTCTTC. This translates into CSASGLAGGSSYNEQFF.

This clonotype was observed many times. The genes are TRBV6-1 and TRBJ2-7, with 13 bases fitting TRBD2. Germline loops: CDR1 MNHNS, CDR2 SASEGT. J lost 2 bases, V lost 5 bases, and 3 bases had no gene match. There are 15 residues in the CDR3. DNA of the CDR3: TGTGCCAGCAGTTTCGGACTAGCGGGGGCCTACGAGCAGTACTTC. Its protein product is CASSFGLAGAYEQYF.

A word on this clonotype: This may be a read error: a much more frequent sequence differs by one nucleotide. V gene TRBV6-1 combines with J gene TRBJ2-3, with D perhaps matching TRBD1 or TRBD2 (5 bases each). The V end was cut by 10 bases, the J end by 2 bases, with 19 bases between. Germline lookup yields CDR1 MNHNS and CDR2 SASEGT. The CDR3 runs to 15 residues. CDR3 nucleotide sequence: TGTGCCACCATCCTGGGACGTGGGTTCACAGATACGCAGTATTTT. As protein: CATILGRGFTDTQYF.

The rearrangement uses TRBV2 and TRBJ1-5, with TRBD1 identical over 9 bases. The germline V gene has CDR1 SNHLY and CDR2 FYNNEI. V lost 6 bases, J lost 4 bases, and 1 base stayed unmatched. CDR3 size: 13 residues. In nucleotides, the CDR3 is TGTGCCAGCAGCGGACAGGGGAATCAGCCCCAGCATTTT. It codes for CASSGQGNQPQHF.

In its sample, this clonotype was seen many times. The J gene is TRBJ1-2, the V gene TRBV7-6; D is unclear. V was cut by 1 base and J by 4 bases, with 19 bases left in between. The CDR3 contains 17 residues. Per the germline V gene, CDR1 is SGHVS and CDR2 is FNYEAQ. The CDR3, as DNA: TGTGCCAGCAGCTTAGGTCGCCCCCAACGCACCCCCTATGGCTACACCTTC. Protein product: CASSLGRPQRTPYGYTF.

This clonotype was counted at least ten times. V and J are TRBV6-5 and TRBJ2-7; possibly TRBD1 or TRBD2 for D (6 bases each). The germline V gene has CDR1 MNHEY and CDR2 SVGAGI. The V end lost 7 bases, the J end lost 3 bases, and 19 bases lay between the germline ends. The CDR3 contains 15 residues. This CDR3 is CASTVSRGLGYEQYF. CDR3 DNA: TGTGCCAGCACCGTAAGTCGGGGGCTAGGCTACGAGCAGTACTTC.